These 26 T cell receptor beta chains were sequenced from one sample in a study of T cell repertoires in cytomegalovirus infection. A single record per CDR3 protein comes from TCRdb applying MiXCR to the reads. The repertoire consists of around 900,000 distinct CDR3 sequences, with approximately 30% occurring once and the leading ten covering around an eighth. The antigens for these receptors are not known. Sequenced here: cultured CD8+ T cells from PBMCs, sampled from culture after CMV antigen stimulation. The receptors derive from a human donor in good health (CMV status not recorded). Some clones in this sample may be carry-over from other donors' samples.

This clonotype was counted at least ten times. The DNA of the CDR3 is TGTGCCAGCAGCGAATACAGGCTCACGGACACTGAAGCTTTCTTT. Translated: CASSEYRLTDTEAFF. The V and J genes are TRBV7-8 and TRBJ1-1, with D possibly being TRBD1 (5 bases). Trimming removed 5 bases from V and 3 bases from J, with 16 bases in between. The CDR3 covers 15 residues. CDR1 SGHVS and CDR2 FQNEAQ come from the germline V gene.

V and J are TRBV27 and TRBJ2-2; D gene uncertain. CDR1 and CDR2 from the germline V gene are MNHEY and SMNVEV (reference sequence). CDR3 length equals 13 residues. V gave up 7 bases and J gave up 7 bases, with 13 bases separating them. CDR3 amino acids: CASTRSWIGELFF. In nucleotides, the CDR3 is TGTGCCAGCACTCGGTCTTGGATCGGGGAGCTGTTTTTT.

The V call is TRBV7-9, the J call TRBJ2-3; TRBD1 matches at 8 bases. In germline, CDR1 is SEHNR, CDR2 FQNEAQ (reference sequence). The trim removed 5 bases at V and 2 bases at J, leaving 9 bases unmatched. The CDR3 sequence is 16 residues long. CDR3: CASSTRQGTPTDTQYF. DNA for the CDR3: TGTGCCAGCAGCACTAGACAGGGGACCCCCACAGATACGCAGTATTTT.

The genes are TRBV28 and TRBJ2-3; D is unresolved. Germline loops: CDR1 MDHEN, CDR2 SYDVKM. Trimming cost V 0 bases and J 4 bases, with 11 bases left between them. The CDR3 has 15 residues. For the CDR3, the DNA is TGTGCCAGCAGTTTATGGGAGACCCGCCCAGATACGCAGTATTTT. Translated, it gives CASSLWETRPDTQYF.

The DNA of the CDR3 is TGCGCCAGCAGCCAAGTCGGGGGGGCCTACGAGCAGTACTTC. Translating it yields CASSQVGGAYEQYF. J is TRBJ2-7 and V is TRBV4-1; 8 positions agree with TRBD2. The CDR3 covers 14 residues. CDR1 and CDR2 (germline): MGHRA, YSYEKL. V lost 1 base, J lost 2 bases, and 1 base stayed unmatched.

The chain combines TRBV7-3 with TRBJ2-5, with 8 bases lining up with TRBD2. V shed 8 bases, J shed 2 bases, and the junction held 7 bases outside the gene matches. The CDR3 covers 14 residues. Germline V gene data show CDR1 as SGHTA and CDR2 as FQGTGA. The CDR3 region is CASRRGGIQETQYF. The CDR3 DNA reads TGTGCCAGCCGACGGGGGGGAATTCAAGAGACCCAGTACTTC.

This chain connects TRBV2 to TRBJ2-1; no clear D. Germline lookup yields CDR1 SNHLY and CDR2 FYNNEI. The CDR3 totals 12 residues. The ends were cut back, 7 bases at V and 9 bases at J, with 13 bases in the middle. In nucleotides, the CDR3 is TGTGCCAGCATAAATGGGCTGGGTGAGCAGTTCTTC. Translated, it gives CASINGLGEQFF.

This chain links TRBV9 with TRBJ1-3, with D possibly being TRBD1 (5 bases). The V and J ends lost 3 bases and 2 bases respectively, with 9 bases between them. Germline V gene sequence: CDR1 SGDLS, CDR2 YYNGEE. This CDR3 has 14 amino acids. CDR3 in amino acids: CASSEQGTGNTIYF. The CDR3 DNA sequence: TGTGCCAGCAGCGAGCAGGGCACTGGAAACACCATATATTTT. The complete variable domain, with remaining parts taken from reference TRBV9 and TRBJ1-3, reads DSGVTQTPKHLITATGQRVTLRCSPRSGDLSVYWYQQSLDQGLQFLIQYYNGEERAKGNILERFSAQQFPDLHSELNLSSLELGDSALYFCASSEQGTGNTIYFGEGSWLTVV.

This clonotype turned up a few times. V and J are TRBV5-5 and TRBJ1-2, with a tentative D call TRBD1 (6 bases). Trimming removed 3 bases at V and 5 bases at J, with 20 bases between. The germline CDR1 and CDR2 sequences are SGHKS and YYEKEE (reference sequence). CDR3 size: 16 residues. Written as DNA, the CDR3 is TGTGCCAGCAGCTCCCTAGTCACGGGGGGCGTATATGGCTACACCTTC. Its protein product is CASSSLVTGGVYGYTF.

This clonotype was recorded once. The CDR3 DNA reads TGTGCCAGCAGCTATGACAGGAAGATCAATCAGCCCCAGCATTTT. Amino acid sequence: CASSYDRKINQPQHF. The chain links TRBV7-9 to TRBJ1-5; possibly TRBD1 for D (6 bases). Trimming shortened V by 4 bases and J by 3 bases, and 13 bases separated the two germline ends. Germline lookup yields CDR1 SEHNR and CDR2 FQNEAQ (reference sequence). The CDR3 is 15 amino acids.

This chain uses TRBV19 with TRBJ2-3; 9 bases agree with TRBD1. Trimming at V came to 1 base and at J to 3 bases, leaving 5 bases not matched to a gene. Per germline, CDR1 LNHDA and CDR2 SQIVND (reference sequence). This CDR3 contains 16 residues. The CDR3 sequence is CASSIAGTGQTDTQYF. In DNA, the CDR3 is TGTGCCAGTAGTATAGCAGGGACAGGGCAAACAGATACGCAGTATTTT.

The rearrangement links TRBV19 to TRBJ2-1; 8 nucleotides match TRBD2. The CDR3 spans 14 residues. The germline V gene has CDR1 LNHDA and CDR2 SQIVND (reference sequence). The J segment lost 8 bases and the V segment lost 4 bases, leaving 7 bases of the junction unmatched. The CDR3 DNA is TGTGCCAGTAGTACGGCGGGGGGAGAGTATGAGCAGTTCTTC. This encodes CASSTAGGEYEQFF.

This clonotype turned up a few times. The chain links TRBV6-1 to TRBJ1-1, with 9 bases lining up with TRBD1. From germline, CDR1 is MNHNS and CDR2 SASEGT. The CDR3 has 15 residues. Trimming cost V 5 bases and J 5 bases; bases outside gene matches: 9. The CDR3 nucleotides read TGTGCCAGCAGTTCCTACGACAGGGGGATTACTGAAGCTTTCTTT. Translation gives CASSSYDRGITEAFF.

The chain recombines TRBV6-6 with TRBJ2-7; D is uncertain. CDR3 length: 11 amino acids. Germline V gene lookup returns CDR1 MNHNY and CDR2 SVGAGI (reference sequence). V was trimmed by 2 bases and J by 5 bases, leaving 4 bases between them. The CDR3 here is CASSYKHEQYF. For the CDR3, the DNA is TGTGCCAGCAGTTACAAACACGAGCAGTACTTC.

Regarding this clonotype: One end of the junction varies from germline; a read error may be responsible. The chain employs TRBV7-6 and TRBJ2-2, with TRBD2 matching 10 bases. Germline CDR1 SGHVS, CDR2 FNYEAQ. This CDR3 contains 17 residues. CDR3 nucleotides: TGTGCTAGCAGCTTAGCGGGACTAGCGCGGGGAACCGGGGAGCTGTTTTTT. Residues: CASSLAGLARGTGELFF. Variable domain in full (rest from reference TRBV7-6 and TRBJ2-2): GAGVSQSPRYKVTKRGQDVALRCDPISGHVSLYWYRQALGQGPEFLTYFNYEAQQDKSGLPNDRFSAERPEGSISTLTIQRTEQRDSAMYRCASSLAGLARGTGELFFGEGSRLTVL.

This clonotype was counted only a few times. DNA of the CDR3: TGTGCCAGCTCCTACTCGGGGGGGCAGGGTGAGCAGTACTTC. It encodes CASSYSGGQGEQYF. The chain is built from TRBV6-1 and TRBJ2-7; 8 nucleotides align to TRBD2. Trimming removed 8 bases from V and 7 bases from J; junction bases left unmatched: 13. The CDR3 is 14 amino acids. Germline V gives CDR1 MNHNS, CDR2 SASEGT.

This clonotype was observed a handful of times. This chain connects TRBV7-8 to TRBJ1-2; D is unclear. CDR1 is SGHVS and CDR2 is FQNEAQ in the germline V gene. The CDR3 runs to 14 residues. V was shortened by 4 bases and J by 4 bases, with 13 bases between the two germline ends. Written as DNA, the CDR3 is TGTGCCAGCAGCTCTGCAAGTAGACGCTATGGCTACACCTTC. Protein sequence: CASSSASRRYGYTF. Supplemented by reference TRBV7-8 and TRBJ1-2, the full variable domain reads GAGVSQSPRYKVAKRGQDVALRCDPISGHVSLFWYQQALGQGPEFLTYFQNEAQLDKSGLPSDRFFAERPEGSVSTLKIQRTQQEDSAVYLCASSSASRRYGYTFGSGTRLTVV.

In its sample, this clonotype was seen a few times. The chain uses TRBV12-5 and TRBJ2-1, with D perhaps matching TRBD2 (5 bases). Trimming removed 1 base from V and 1 base from J, with 5 bases in between. CDR1 is LGHNT, CDR2 FRNRAP, per germline. The CDR3 totals 14 residues. CDR3 region: CASGLAGSYNEQFF. In DNA form, the CDR3 reads TGTGCTAGTGGTTTGGCGGGGTCCTACAATGAGCAGTTCTTC.

This clonotype was seen only a few times. This rearrangement joins TRBV19 to TRBJ1-2; possible D gene TRBD1, 5 bases. The CDR3 is 13 amino acids. Trimming cost V 7 bases and J 2 bases, with 11 bases left between them. CDR1 is LNHDA, CDR2 SQIVND, per germline (reference sequence). CDR3 region: CASTSRQNYGYTF. As DNA, the CDR3 is TGTGCCAGTACGAGTAGACAGAACTATGGCTACACCTTC.

The CDR3 protein is CASSFYTYNEQFF. DNA for the CDR3: TGTGCCAGCAGCTTCTACACTTACAATGAGCAGTTCTTC. The rearrangement links TRBV11-3 to TRBJ2-1; D remains ambiguous. CDR1 and CDR2 from the germline V gene are SGHNT and YENEEA. V was clipped by 3 bases and J by 4 bases, with 7 bases between them. The CDR3 is made up of 13 amino acids.

This clonotype was seen a handful of times. The chain combines TRBV7-2 with TRBJ1-2; possible D gene TRBD1, 5 bases. The CDR3 is made up of 13 amino acids. Trimming removed 5 bases at V and 8 bases at J, with 15 bases between. Per the germline V gene, CDR1 is SGHTA and CDR2 is FQGNSA. Here the CDR3 DNA reads TGTGCCAGCAGCAAGACAGCGAGGGAGGGCTACACCTTC. As protein: CASSKTAREGYTF.

Concerning this clonotype: The germline gene is not matched at one end of the junction; a read error may be the cause. This sequence joins TRBV6-5 and TRBJ2-3; 8 nucleotides line up with TRBD1. The V gene's germline CDR1 is MNHEY and CDR2 SVGAGI. CDR3 length equals 16 residues. The CDR3 DNA follows: TGTGCCAGCAGTTTCCGGACAGGGACGAGCACAGATATGCAGTATTTT. Amino acids: CASSFRTGTSTDMQYF.

Here the CDR3 DNA reads TGTGCCAGTCGTTACTGGCAGGGGGCGAGCACTGAAGCTTTCTTT. This translates into CASRYWQGASTEAFF. The chain links TRBV6-2 or TRBV6-3 to TRBJ1-1; 8 bases match TRBD1. CDR3 length: 15 residues. V was pared by 9 bases and J by 4 bases, with 13 bases of the junction left unmatched. Per germline, CDR1 MNHEY and CDR2 SVGEGT.

This clonotype was detected ten times or more. The V call is TRBV7-2, the J call TRBJ2-7, with a tentative D call TRBD2 (6 bases). The germline CDR1 and CDR2 sequences are SGHTA and FQGNSA. The CDR3 consists of 15 residues. V was trimmed by 7 bases and J by 5 bases, leaving 21 bases between them. The CDR3 spells CASNPRGGMFNEQYF. DNA of the CDR3: TGTGCCAGCAACCCTCGTGGAGGGATGTTCAACGAGCAGTACTTC.

Comments on this clonotype: Given a much more abundant clone one base away, this may be a read error. This chain uses TRBV7-8 with TRBJ2-7; D gene uncertain. The CDR3 has 16 residues. CDR1 SGHVS and CDR2 FQNEAQ come from the germline V gene. The DNA for the CDR3 is TGTGCCAACAGCTTAGGGCTACCCCAATCTCGCTACGAGCAGTACTTC. It codes for CANSLGLPQSRYEQYF.

J is TRBJ2-1 and V is TRBV2; possibly TRBD1 for D (5 bases). CDR3 length equals 12 residues. CDR1 is SNHLY, CDR2 FYNNEI, per germline. The V gene lost 8 bases and the J gene lost 4 bases, with 9 bases spanning the gap. This CDR3 reads CASLDRYNEQFF. Here the CDR3 DNA reads TGTGCCAGCCTCGACAGATACAATGAGCAGTTCTTC.